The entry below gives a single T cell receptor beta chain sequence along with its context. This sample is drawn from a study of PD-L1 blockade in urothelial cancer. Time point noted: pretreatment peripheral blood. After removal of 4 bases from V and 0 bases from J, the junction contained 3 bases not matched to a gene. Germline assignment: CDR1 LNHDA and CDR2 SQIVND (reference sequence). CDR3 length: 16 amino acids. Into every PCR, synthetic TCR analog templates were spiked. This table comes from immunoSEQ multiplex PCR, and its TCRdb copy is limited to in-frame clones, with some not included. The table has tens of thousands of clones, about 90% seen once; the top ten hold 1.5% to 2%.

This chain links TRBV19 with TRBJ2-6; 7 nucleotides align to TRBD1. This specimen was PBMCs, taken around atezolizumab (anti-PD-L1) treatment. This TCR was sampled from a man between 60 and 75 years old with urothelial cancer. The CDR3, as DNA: TGTGCCAGTAGTACGGGACAGAGCTCTGGGGCCAACGTCCTGACTTTC. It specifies CASSTGQSSGANVLTF.